The sequence of this TCR beta chain was determined in a study of T cell responses to AZD1222 COVID-19 vaccine. General study results and limits: Epitopes outside B.1.351 and B.1.1.7 mutated regions reportedly drew nearly half of spike TCRs.

Sequencing was performed with immunoSEQ multiplex PCR; in TCRdb, only in-frame clones are kept and a portion is missing. The sample carries around 130,000 clones, around 90% recorded once. This CDR3 spans 16 amino acids. The germline CDR1 and CDR2 sequences are MNHNS and SASEGT. V was pared by 3 bases and J by 7 bases, with 18 bases between. Concerning this clone itself: Antigen: not known.

This TCR was recovered from an adult who received the AZD1222 COVID-19 vaccine. V and J are TRBV6-1 and TRBJ1-4; D is perhaps TRBD1 (5 bases). Sequencing used peripheral blood, obtained 28 days after the second AZD1222 dose. The DNA for the CDR3 is TGTGCCAGCAGTGAGGCCATTCCCGGGAGGGGTGAAAAACTGTTTTTT. It translates to CASSEAIPGRGEKLFF.